The rows below give T cell receptor beta chains drawn from one sample of a study of blood T cells in healthy people across ages. TCRdb analysed the 5' RACE reads with MiXCR anew, one entry per CDR3 protein. The table includes fewer than 950,000 distinct CDR3 sequences, 36% detected once. Material: blood. All receptors derive from a man between 18 and 29 years old in good health. Each CDR3 is given with its conserved first and last residue. Fields, in order: D gene, clone size, J gene, V gene, CDR3 protein, CDR3 DNA. The D gene is left open where the match is weak. Only part of the rows carry a size: once, few, many, or a class if the clone is expanded.

TRBD1 | many | TRBJ2-7 | TRBV12-3/TRBV12-4 | CASSSRQGKFDEQYF | TGTGCCAGCAGTTCAAGACAGGGAAAGTTTGACGAGCAGTACTTC
TRBD1 | . | TRBJ1-1 | TRBV5-1 | CASSGGTGGDMNTEAFF | TGCGCCAGCAGCGGGGGGACAGGCGGGGACATGAACACTGAAGCTTTCTTT
TRBD1 | few | TRBJ2-7 | TRBV5-5 | CASSLGSGGNEQYF | TGTGCCAGCAGCTTGGGGTCAGGGGGCAATGAGCAGTACTTC
. | . | TRBJ2-5 | TRBV29-1 | CSVAGSGQETQYF | TGCAGCGTTGCCGGCAGCGGTCAAGAGACCCAGTACTTC
TRBD1 | once | TRBJ1-2 | TRBV6-5 | CASSYSTGDHYGYTF | TGTGCCAGCAGTTACTCGACAGGGGACCACTATGGCTACACCTTC
. | . | TRBJ2-7 | TRBV7-9 | CASSFGGFYEQYF | TGTGCCAGCAGCTTTGGAGGGTTCTACGAGCAGTACTTC
. | few | TRBJ1-2 | TRBV19 | CASSAGRSYTF | TGTGCCAGTAGTGCGGGTAGGAGCTACACCTTC
. | few | TRBJ1-1 | TRBV6-6 | CASSSSQGSTEAFF | TGTGCCAGCAGTTCCTCTCAGGGAAGCACTGAAGCTTTCTTT
. | . | TRBJ2-1 | TRBV6-2/TRBV6-3 | CASSYSSTEEQFF | TGTGCCAGCAGTTACTCGAGTACAGAAGAGCAGTTCTTC
. | many | TRBJ2-3 | TRBV10-3 | CAISESMDTQYF | TGTGCCATCAGTGAGTCGATGGATACGCAGTATTTT
. | . | TRBJ2-3 | TRBV16 | CASSRSGPLSTDTQYF | TGTGCCAGCAGTCGTTCGGGACCTTTAAGCACAGATACGCAGTATTTT
. | . | TRBJ1-5 | TRBV5-1 | CASSLDGNSNQPQHF | TGCGCCAGCAGCTTGGATGGGAATAGCAATCAGCCCCAGCATTTT
. | . | TRBJ1-1 | TRBV5-1 | CASSGDPEGTEAFF | TGCGCCAGCAGCGGTGACCCGGAAGGGACTGAAGCTTTCTTT
. | . | TRBJ1-4 | TRBV6-6 | CASSPHGNEKLFF | TGTGCCAGCAGCCCCCACGGGAATGAAAAACTGTTTTTT
. | once | TRBJ1-4 | TRBV5-5 | CASSRTPQTNEKLFF | TGTGCCAGTAGCCGGACACCGCAAACTAATGAAAAACTGTTTTTT
. | . | TRBJ1-1 | TRBV5-1 | CASSWPDNTEAFF | TGCGCCAGCAGCTGGCCAGACAACACTGAAGCTTTCTTT
TRBD1 | . | TRBJ2-1 | TRBV7-2 | CASSPRDSNYEQFF | TGTGCCAGCAGCCCCCGGGACAGTAACTACGAGCAGTTCTTC
TRBD2 | . | TRBJ2-3 | TRBV12-3/TRBV12-4 | CASRDQRTSGSTDTQYF | TGTGCCAGCAGGGACCAGAGGACTAGCGGGAGCACAGATACGCAGTATTTT
. | . | TRBJ2-5 | TRBV28 | CASIWWETQYF | TGTGCCAGCATTTGGTGGGAGACCCAGTACTTC
TRBD1 | many | TRBJ2-7 | TRBV7-2 | CASSLAQGAMYEQYF | TGTGCCAGCAGCTTAGCCCAGGGGGCGATGTACGAGCAGTACTTC
TRBD1 | . | TRBJ1-2 | TRBV12-3/TRBV12-4 | CASSLRGQYGYTF | TGTGCCAGCAGTCTACGGGGACAGTATGGCTACACCTTC
. | few | TRBJ2-6 | TRBV12-3/TRBV12-4 | CASSNRSGANVLTF | TGTGCCAGCAGTAACAGGTCCGGGGCCAACGTCCTGACTTTC
. | few | TRBJ1-2 | TRBV6-6 | CASTAGPLGGYTF | TGTGCCAGCACCGCGGGACCGCTCGGTGGCTACACCTTC
. | . | TRBJ1-2 | TRBV6-5 | CASTTGNSYGYTF | TGTGCCAGCACCACAGGAAATTCCTATGGCTACACCTTC
TRBD2 | . | TRBJ2-5 | TRBV20-1 | CSARLAGAQETQYF | TGCAGTGCTAGGCTAGCGGGGGCCCAAGAGACCCAGTACTTC
. | . | TRBJ1-5 | TRBV28 | CASRAGISNQPQHF | TGTGCCAGCAGGGCGGGGATTAGCAATCAGCCCCAGCATTTT
. | . | TRBJ2-3 | TRBV28 | CASRFELSGDTQYF | TGTGCCAGCAGGTTCGAACTTTCAGGAGATACGCAGTATTTT
TRBD2 | . | TRBJ2-1 | TRBV10-3 | CAIRLTSGDNEQFF | TGTGCCATCAGACTGACTAGCGGGGACAATGAGCAGTTCTTC
. | . | TRBJ2-1 | TRBV3-1 | CASSQRGGAEQFF | TGTGCCAGCAGCCAGAGAGGGGGAGCTGAGCAGTTCTTC
. | . | TRBJ2-2 | TRBV5-1 | CASSLARGKNTGELFF | TGCGCCAGCAGCTTGGCCAGGGGCAAGAACACCGGGGAGCTGTTTTTT
TRBD1 | . | TRBJ2-7 | TRBV29-1 | CSVNTGAYEQYF | TGCAGCGTCAATACAGGGGCCTACGAGCAGTACTTC
. | few | TRBJ1-1 | TRBV3-1 | CASSQEGRTEAFF | TGTGCCAGCAGCCAAGAAGGGAGGACTGAAGCTTTCTTT
. | . | TRBJ2-1 | TRBV5-1 | CASSRETYEQFF | TGCGCCAGCAGTCGGGAAACCTATGAGCAGTTCTTC
TRBD1 | . | TRBJ1-1 | TRBV4-3 | CASSQDPGTGGSAAFF | TGCGCCAGCAGCCAAGACCCCGGGACAGGGGGTTCTGCAGCTTTCTTT
. | . | TRBJ2-1 | TRBV11-3 | CASSSRDNYNEQFF | TGTGCCAGCAGCTCCCGGGACAACTACAATGAGCAGTTCTTC
. | few | TRBJ1-1 | TRBV9 | CASSVVEMNTEAFF | TGTGCCAGCAGCGTAGTTGAGATGAACACTGAAGCTTTCTTT
TRBD1 | . | TRBJ2-5 | TRBV18 | CASKGGGISLYSETQYF | TGTGCCAGCAAAGGGGGCGGAATCTCCCTTTATTCAGAGACCCAGTACTTC
. | few | TRBJ1-6 | TRBV5-1 | CASSLVPPELDSPLHF | TGCGCCAGCAGCTTGGTTCCCCCGGAGCTGGATTCACCCCTCCACTTT
TRBD1 | . | TRBJ2-2 | TRBV3-1 | CASSPPNSGQRTGELFF | TGTGCCAGCAGCCCCCCCAATTCGGGACAGAGAACCGGGGAGCTGTTTTTT
. | few | TRBJ1-2 | TRBV7-9 | CASSHGRAGDYGYTF | TGTGCCAGCAGCCATGGCCGGGCCGGGGACTATGGCTACACCTTC
. | few | TRBJ1-1 | TRBV21-1 | CASVSKGGTAFF | TGTGCCAGCGTCTCAAAGGGGGGGACGGCTTTCTTT
TRBD1 | . | TRBJ1-1 | TRBV7-8 | CASSHRQGATEAFF | TGTGCCAGCAGCCACAGACAGGGGGCTACTGAAGCTTTCTTT
. | . | TRBJ2-7 | TRBV27 | CASSSLSWREQYF | TGTGCCAGCAGTTCCCTTAGTTGGCGCGAGCAGTACTTC
. | few | TRBJ2-3 | TRBV7-2 | CASSLGLEDTQYF | TGTGCCAGCAGCTTAGGGTTAGAGGATACGCAGTATTTT
TRBD1 | few | TRBJ1-2 | TRBV9 | CASSAQGEDGYTF | TGTGCCAGCAGCGCCCAGGGGGAAGATGGCTACACCTTC
. | . | TRBJ1-1 | TRBV20-1 | CSATDYREEGNEAFF | TGCAGTGCCACCGACTACAGGGAAGAGGGCAATGAAGCTTTCTTT
TRBD2 | . | TRBJ2-3 | TRBV9 | CASSVGLLAGAYTDTQYF | TGTGCCAGCAGCGTAGGGCTCCTAGCGGGTGCTTACACAGATACGCAGTATTTT
TRBD2 | . | TRBJ2-3 | TRBV12-3/TRBV12-4 | CAGSLRLAASTDTQYF | TGTGCCGGCAGTTTACGACTAGCCGCGAGCACAGATACGCAGTATTTT
. | . | TRBJ1-6 | TRBV4-3 | CASSQDRLNSPLHF | TGCGCCAGCAGCCAGGATCGGCTTAATTCACCCCTCCACTTT
. | few | TRBJ1-6 | TRBV20-1 | CSAYRDGTINSPLHF | TGCAGTGCTTACCGGGACGGCACCATCAATTCACCCCTCCACTTT
TRBD2 | few | TRBJ2-3 | TRBV12-3/TRBV12-4 | CASSLLRGGSTDTQYF | TGTGCCAGCAGTTTACTGCGGGGGGGAAGCACAGATACGCAGTATTTT
. | few | TRBJ2-5 | TRBV24-1 | CATSDFGGQYQETQYF | TGTGCCACCAGTGATTTTGGCGGGCAGTACCAAGAGACCCAGTACTTC